These 14 T cell receptor beta chains share one sample of origin, sequenced in a study. TCRdb itself ran the RT-PCR reads through MiXCR, one entry per CDR3 protein. The table has about 680,000 distinct CDR3 sequences, around 14% seen once. Source material: memory CD4+ T cells from blood. The receptor source for this set is a female donor in good health, serving as a healthy control.

This chain links TRBV20-1 with TRBJ2-3; D unresolved. This CDR3 is built from 11 residues. Germline V CDR1 and CDR2: DFQATT, SNEGSKA (reference sequence). Trimming left V 6 bases short and J 6 bases short, with 10 bases between. CDR3 sequence (DNA): TGCAGTGCCTCGCGGCGTGATACGCAGTATTTT. It specifies CSASRRDTQYF.

This clonotype occurred many times. CDR3 nucleotides: TGTGCCAGCAGCGTAGGCGGGACTGGAAACACCATATATTTT. Its protein product is CASSVGGTGNTIYF. This chain links TRBV9 with TRBJ1-3; no clear D gene. Deletions cut 0 bases from V and 2 bases from J, with 6 bases between. CDR3 length: 14 amino acids. CDR1 SGDLS and CDR2 YYNGEE come from the germline V gene. Complete variable domain (other parts from reference TRBV9 and TRBJ1-3): DSGVTQTPKHLITATGQRVTLRCSPRSGDLSVYWYQQSLDQGLQFLIQYYNGEERAKGNILERFSAQQFPDLHSELNLSSLELGDSALYFCASSVGGTGNTIYFGEGSWLTVV.

This clonotype was observed many times. The chain links TRBV5-6 to TRBJ1-1; D is unclear. The CDR3 is made up of 13 amino acids. V was trimmed by 5 bases and J by 1 base, leaving 9 bases between them. Germline values: CDR1 SGHDT, CDR2 YYEEEE. Written as DNA, the CDR3 is TGTGCCAGCAGTCAGAACTCGAACACTGAAGCTTTCTTT. As protein: CASSQNSNTEAFF. The variable domain in full, completed from reference TRBV5-6 and TRBJ1-1, reads DAGVTQSPTHLIKTRGQQVTLRCSPKSGHDTVSWYQQALGQGPQFIFQYYEEEERQRGNFPDRFSGHQFPNYSSELNVNALLLGDSALYLCASSQNSNTEAFFGQGTRLTVV.

This clonotype was seen many times. This sequence joins TRBV12-3 or TRBV12-4 and TRBJ1-1; TRBD1 aligns across 10 bases. The CDR3 extends over 14 amino acids. The V and J ends lost 6 bases and 4 bases, in that order; junction bases with no gene match: 5. Here the CDR3 reads CASRPGQGTTEAFF. Written as DNA, the CDR3 is TGTGCCAGCAGACCGGGACAGGGGACCACTGAAGCTTTCTTT.

This clonotype was counted a few times. The rearrangement joins TRBV5-5 to TRBJ1-1, with 11 nucleotides matching TRBD1. Trimming at V came to 4 bases and at J to 6 bases, leaving 11 bases not matched to a gene. The CDR3 is made up of 16 amino acids. Germline-derived CDR1 and CDR2 are SGHKS and YYEKEE (reference sequence). The CDR3 DNA reads as TGTGCCAGCAGCCCAACGGACAGGGGGCCTCGCGCTGAAGCTTTCTTT. Its protein product is CASSPTDRGPRAEAFF.

This clonotype was picked up many times. The chain couples TRBV5-6 to TRBJ2-3, with 10 positions matching TRBD2. The CDR3 has 17 residues. With V trimmed by 6 bases and J by 2 bases, 12 bases remained unmatched. From germline, CDR1 is SGHDT and CDR2 YYEEEE. The CDR3 DNA reads as TGTGCCAGCACCGGAGTTTTTGGACTAGCGGTCACAGATACGCAGTATTTT. Protein product: CASTGVFGLAVTDTQYF. The whole variable domain, remainder taken from reference TRBV5-6 and TRBJ2-3, is DAGVTQSPTHLIKTRGQQVTLRCSPKSGHDTVSWYQQALGQGPQFIFQYYEEEERQRGNFPDRFSGHQFPNYSSELNVNALLLGDSALYLCASTGVFGLAVTDTQYFGPGTRLTVL.

This clonotype was observed a few times. This chain links TRBV7-2 with TRBJ1-2, with D possibly TRBD1 on 5 matching bases. The germline CDR1 and CDR2 sequences are SGHTA and FQGNSA. The CDR3 extends over 15 amino acids. The V and J ends lost 5 bases and 4 bases respectively, with 17 bases between them. This CDR3 is CASSPVGTSSYGYTF. In nucleotides, the CDR3 is TGTGCCAGCAGCCCCGTAGGGACTTCTAGCTATGGCTACACCTTC.

This clonotype came up a few times. The chain carries TRBV5-1 and TRBJ2-5; D remains unclear. In germline, CDR1 is SGHRS, CDR2 YFSETQ. V was trimmed by 2 bases and J by 1 base, leaving 15 bases between them. The CDR3 totals 16 residues. The CDR3 nucleotides are TGCGCCAGCAGCTTTGGCGAACCGGACGGCCAAGAGACCCAGTACTTC. Translation gives CASSFGEPDGQETQYF.

Ten or more counts support this clonotype. The gene calls are TRBV30 and TRBJ1-5, with D uncertain. Germline CDR1 reads GTSNPN; CDR2 reads SVGIG (reference sequence). Trimming stripped 5 bases from V and 2 bases from J, with 10 bases between. The CDR3 runs 13 residues. This CDR3 reads CAWDMGGNQPQHF. CDR3 DNA sequence: TGTGCCTGGGACATGGGAGGCAATCAGCCCCAGCATTTT.

The chain couples TRBV11-2 to TRBJ1-5; D gene unclear. This CDR3 region has 15 residues. Deletions cut 5 bases from V and 0 bases from J, with 11 bases between. Germline lookup yields CDR1 SGHAT and CDR2 FQNNGV. CDR3 residues: CASSPDGNSNQPQHF. Here the CDR3 DNA reads TGTGCCAGCAGCCCGGACGGCAATAGCAATCAGCCCCAGCATTTT.

The table lists this clonotype with many counts. The chain joins TRBV20-1 to TRBJ1-1; possible D gene TRBD1, 6 bases. V lost 2 bases and J 7 bases, leaving 11 bases between the germline ends. Germline V gene lookup returns CDR1 DFQATT and CDR2 SNEGSKA (reference sequence). The CDR3 contains 12 residues. The CDR3, as DNA: TGCAGTGCTAGAAGGACAGTCAGTGAAGCTTTCTTT. It encodes CSARRTVSEAFF.

This clonotype was recorded a few times. V gene TRBV11-2 combines with J gene TRBJ2-5; possibly TRBD1 or TRBD2 for D (5 bases each). There are 11 residues in the CDR3. V was pared by 3 bases and J by 9 bases, with 8 bases between. Germline V lookup: CDR1 SGHAT, CDR2 FQNNGV. The CDR3 sequence: CASSFVGAQYF. Written as DNA, the CDR3 is TGTGCCAGCAGCTTTGTGGGGGCCCAGTACTTC.

V is TRBV18 and J is TRBJ2-2, with D unclear. Germline V gene lookup returns CDR1 KGHSH and CDR2 LQKENI. The ends were cut back, 1 base at V and 6 bases at J, with 9 bases in the middle. CDR3 length: 14 amino acids. Here the CDR3 reads CASSPLVAAGELFF. DNA of the CDR3: TGTGCCAGCTCACCACTGGTAGCTGCCGGGGAGCTGTTTTTT.

This clonotype occurred a few times. The chain joins TRBV12-3 or TRBV12-4 to TRBJ1-2; D call uncertain. The CDR3 is made up of 15 amino acids. V gave up 1 base and J gave up 5 bases, with 14 bases separating them. CDR3 DNA: TGTGCCAGCAGTTTAGGGGCCCAAATCGGATATGGCTACACCTTC. It encodes CASSLGAQIGYGYTF.